These 8 T cell receptor beta chains originate from one sample sequenced in a study of T cells in Graves' hyperthyroidism and ophthalmopathy. Authors of the study amplified TCR beta CDR3 regions from RNA transcripts. The TCR CDR3 first-round RT-PCR relied on the HTBI primer set. Each CDR3 protein is one row after TCRdb ran MiXCR on the multiplex PCR reads. Of 540,000 or so distinct CDR3 sequences detected, about 15% appear once; the ten largest clones hold approximately 7%. The source material was blood. The receptor set was obtained from a woman aged 30 to 39 with Graves' hyperthyroidism.

This clonotype showed up many times. This chain joins TRBV5-1 and TRBJ2-3, with a tentative D call TRBD1 (5 bases). The CDR3 has 14 amino acids. The germline V gene has CDR1 SGHRS and CDR2 YFSETQ. The V and J ends lost 3 bases and 5 bases respectively, with 13 bases between them. The DNA for the CDR3 is TGCGCCAGCAGCTCGGAAGGGGTGGGAGATACGCAGTATTTT. Protein: CASSSEGVGDTQYF. The full variable domain, its missing parts supplied by reference TRBV5-1 and TRBJ2-3, is KAGVTQTPRYLIKTRGQQVTLSCSPISGHRSVSWYQQTPGQGLQFLFEYFSETQRNKGNFPGRFSGRQFSNSRSEMNVSTLELGDSALYLCASSSEGVGDTQYFGPGTRLTVL.

The V and J genes are TRBV20-1 and TRBJ2-5, with 8 bases lining up with TRBD1. J gave up 5 bases and V 3 bases, and 5 bases lay outside the gene matches. Looked up from germline, CDR1 is DFQATT and CDR2 is SNEGSKA (reference sequence). The CDR3 runs 13 residues. The CDR3 loop reads CSASPGGQETQYF. The CDR3 region has the DNA TGCAGTGCTAGTCCAGGGGGCCAGGAGACCCAGTACTTC.

This clonotype was counted many times. The V and J genes are TRBV5-1 and TRBJ2-3; the D is unclear. The length of the CDR3 is 14 residues. V was cut by 1 base and J by 4 bases, with 10 bases left in between. CDR1 and CDR2 from the germline V gene are SGHRS and YFSETQ. In DNA form, the CDR3 reads TGCGCCAGCAGCTTGAATAGTATGTCAGATACGCAGTATTTT. It codes for CASSLNSMSDTQYF.

The chain uses TRBV5-1 and TRBJ1-5; D not resolved. Germline V gives CDR1 SGHRS, CDR2 YFSETQ. This CDR3 has 14 residues. The V and J ends lost 4 bases and 0 bases respectively, with 8 bases between them. This CDR3 reads CASSRDPSNQPQHF. CDR3 bases: TGCGCCAGCAGCAGGGATCCTAGCAATCAGCCCCAGCATTTT. Complete variable domain (other parts from reference TRBV5-1 and TRBJ1-5): KAGVTQTPRYLIKTRGQQVTLSCSPISGHRSVSWYQQTPGQGLQFLFEYFSETQRNKGNFPGRFSGRQFSNSRSEMNVSTLELGDSALYLCASSRDPSNQPQHFGDGTRLSIL.

This clonotype was detected a few times. The V gene is TRBV10-3, the J gene TRBJ2-7; D tentatively fits TRBD1 or TRBD2 (5 bases each). Germline V gene sequence: CDR1 ENHRY, CDR2 SYGVKD. V lost 0 bases and J 7 bases, leaving 16 bases between the germline ends. The CDR3 runs to 15 residues. CDR3 bases: TGTGCCATCAGTGAGTCTCCGGACATCTCGGGGGAGCAGTACTTC. This sequence encodes CAISESPDISGEQYF.

The gene calls are TRBV6-2 or TRBV6-3 and TRBJ2-3; 13 positions match TRBD2. The CDR3 consists of 17 residues. V lost 6 bases to trimming and J lost 3 bases; unmatched junction nucleotides: 9. Per the germline V gene, CDR1 is MNHEY and CDR2 is SVGEGT. CDR3 bases: TGTGCCAGCAGCCTTACTAGCGGGAGGGCCAGGACAGATACGCAGTATTTT. It codes for CASSLTSGRARTDTQYF.

This clonotype has a single count. CDR3: CASSIGTGGWYEQYF. The DNA of the CDR3 is TGCGCCAGCAGCATCGGGACAGGGGGCTGGTACGAGCAGTACTTC. The V gene is TRBV5-1, the J gene TRBJ2-7, with 12 bases lining up with TRBD1. Germline CDR1 is SGHRS and CDR2 is YFSETQ. J was trimmed by 4 bases and V by 4 bases; bases with no gene match: 6. The CDR3 has 15 residues.

This clonotype was counted only a few times. The rearrangement joins TRBV15 to TRBJ2-2, with a tentative D call TRBD2 (6 bases). With 0 bases removed from V and 3 bases from J, the gap between germline ends came to 14 bases. This CDR3 spans 17 amino acids. In germline, CDR1 is LNHNV, CDR2 YYDKDF (reference sequence). CDR3 in DNA: TGTGCCACCAGCAGAGATCGGCGGGGTAGCCACACCGGGGAGCTGTTTTTT. The encoded protein is CATSRDRRGSHTGELFF.